A single T cell receptor beta chain is shown here with its context. Its antigen is unidentified. The donors were healthy bone marrow donors. PCR used 60 Vbeta primers and 13 Jbeta primers. Some clones are missing from TCRdb's copy, which holds only in-frame ones; the method was immunoSEQ multiplex PCR. The sample contains approximately 150,000 clones, 80% to 85% of which appear only once. Germline values: CDR1 LNHNV, CDR2 YYDKDF (reference sequence). The CDR3 loop spans 16 amino acids. V gave up 0 bases and J gave up 7 bases; unmatched junction bases: 9. The data were taken from a study of cytomegalovirus exposure and HLA in healthy donors. Study context: Among the 350 to 500 donors who were genotyped, about 86% fell in the genetic ancestry cluster that is associated with self-reported Caucasian donors. Broader study findings: Later analysis identified a missense DCLRE1C variant that was linked to TCR beta V- and J-gene trimming. An assumption of roughly uniform sequencing depth across donors underlay the presence/absence analyses.

Sequencing was done on a sample of PBMCs. The V call is TRBV15, the J call TRBJ2-5; 9 bases are a match to TRBD1. This receptor was taken from a man younger than 45 in good health and CMV-seronegative. The CDR3 sequence: CATSRELGQGMGTQYF. The CDR3 nucleotides are TGTGCCACCAGCAGAGAACTTGGACAGGGGATGGGGACCCAGTACTTC.